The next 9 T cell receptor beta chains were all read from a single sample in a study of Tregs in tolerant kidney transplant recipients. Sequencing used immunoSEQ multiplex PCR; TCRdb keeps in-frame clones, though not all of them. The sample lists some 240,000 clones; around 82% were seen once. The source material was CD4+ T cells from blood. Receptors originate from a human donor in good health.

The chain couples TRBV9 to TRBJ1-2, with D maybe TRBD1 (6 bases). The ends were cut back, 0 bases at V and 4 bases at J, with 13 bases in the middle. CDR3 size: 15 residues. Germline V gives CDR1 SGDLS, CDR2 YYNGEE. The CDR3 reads CASSVGGGTSYGYTF. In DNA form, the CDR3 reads TGTGCCAGCAGCGTAGGAGGAGGGACAAGCTATGGCTACACCTTC.

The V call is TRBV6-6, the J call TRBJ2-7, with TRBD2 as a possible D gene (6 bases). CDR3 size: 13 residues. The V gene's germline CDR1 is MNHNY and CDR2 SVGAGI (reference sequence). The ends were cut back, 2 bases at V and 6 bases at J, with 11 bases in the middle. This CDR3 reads CASSYGFGGEQYF. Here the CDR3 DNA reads TGTGCCAGCAGTTACGGGTTCGGGGGCGAGCAGTACTTC.

The chain's CDR3 is CASSLQRAKNIQYF. CDR3 DNA: TGTGCCAGCAGCTTACAGAGGGCCAAAAACATTCAGTACTTC. J is TRBJ2-4 and V is TRBV11-2; D gene unclear. The V end lost 2 bases, the J end lost 1 base, and 6 bases lay between the germline ends. Germline values: CDR1 SGHAT, CDR2 FQNNGV. This CDR3 contains 14 residues.

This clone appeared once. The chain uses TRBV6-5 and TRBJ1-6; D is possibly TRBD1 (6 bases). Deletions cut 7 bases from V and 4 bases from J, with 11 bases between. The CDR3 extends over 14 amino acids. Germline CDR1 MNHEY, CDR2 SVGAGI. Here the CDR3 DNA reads TGTGCCAGCACTCCCGGGACATATAATTCACCCCTCCACTTT. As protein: CASTPGTYNSPLHF.

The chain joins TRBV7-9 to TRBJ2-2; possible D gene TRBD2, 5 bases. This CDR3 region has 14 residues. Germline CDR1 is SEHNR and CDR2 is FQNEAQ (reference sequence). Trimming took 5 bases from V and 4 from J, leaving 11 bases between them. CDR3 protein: CASSPDLPTGELFF. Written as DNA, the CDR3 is TGTGCCAGCAGCCCGGACTTACCCACCGGGGAGCTGTTTTTT.

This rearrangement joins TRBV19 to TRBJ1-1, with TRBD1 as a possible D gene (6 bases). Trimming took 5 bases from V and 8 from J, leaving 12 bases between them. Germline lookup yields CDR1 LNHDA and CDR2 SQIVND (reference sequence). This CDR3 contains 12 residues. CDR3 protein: CASSPRGVEAFF. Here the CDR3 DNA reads TGTGCCAGTAGTCCCAGGGGCGTCGAAGCTTTCTTT. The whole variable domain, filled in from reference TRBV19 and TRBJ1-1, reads DGGITQSPKYLFRKEGQNVTLSCEQNLNHDAMYWYRQDPGQGLRLIYYSQIVNDFQKGDIAEGYSVSREKKESFPLTVTSAQKNPTAFYLCASSPRGVEAFFGQGTRLTVV.

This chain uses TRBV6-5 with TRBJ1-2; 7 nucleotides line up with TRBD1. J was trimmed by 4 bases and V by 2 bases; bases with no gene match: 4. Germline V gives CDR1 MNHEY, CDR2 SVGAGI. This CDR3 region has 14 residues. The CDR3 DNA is TGTGCCAGCAGTTACACCGACAGGGTCTATGGCTACACCTTC. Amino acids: CASSYTDRVYGYTF.

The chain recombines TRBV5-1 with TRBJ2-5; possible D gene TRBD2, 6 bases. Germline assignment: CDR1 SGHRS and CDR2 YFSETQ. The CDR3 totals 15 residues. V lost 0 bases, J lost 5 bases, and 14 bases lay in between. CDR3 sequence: CASSLAGTAGETQYF. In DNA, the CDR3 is TGCGCCAGCAGCTTGGCTGGGACCGCGGGGGAGACCCAGTACTTC. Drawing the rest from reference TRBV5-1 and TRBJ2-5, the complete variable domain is KAGVTQTPRYLIKTRGQQVTLSCSPISGHRSVSWYQQTPGQGLQFLFEYFSETQRNKGNFPGRFSGRQFSNSRSEMNVSTLELGDSALYLCASSLAGTAGETQYFGPGTRLLVL.

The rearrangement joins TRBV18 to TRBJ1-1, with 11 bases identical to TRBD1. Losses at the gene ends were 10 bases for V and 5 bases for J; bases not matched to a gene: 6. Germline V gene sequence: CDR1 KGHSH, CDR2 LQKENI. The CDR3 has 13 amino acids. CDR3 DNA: TGTGCCACTCGGACAGGGGGCATGACTGAAGCTTTCTTT. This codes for CATRTGGMTEAFF.